Listed below are T cell receptor beta chains from one sample, sequenced in a study of blood T cell repertoires in COVID-19. TCRdb's table, derived via immunoSEQ multiplex PCR, lists solely in-frame clones and lacks some. The sample lists about 360,000 clones, around nine tenths seen once, with just over 7% in the top ten. The sequencing sample was made of peripheral blood. The receptors come from a woman aged 55-69 years with COVID-19, enrolled during active disease. Each CDR3 is given with its conserved first and last residue. Each record gives: clone size, V gene, J gene, D gene, CDR3 DNA, CDR3 protein. A D gene is named only where the DNA matches it firmly. Size tells how often a clone was seen (once, few, many) or the class of an expanded clone, and some rows leave it out.

>NA|TRBV24-1|TRBJ2-5|NA
TGTGCCACCCCCGATGTTGGTAGCGGAAGAGAGACCCAGTACTTC
CATPDVGSGRETQYF
>NA|TRBV29-1|TRBJ1-2|TRBD1
TGCAGCGTTCCTAGGACAGGGATGGTTAACTATGGCTACACCTTC
CSVPRTGMVNYGYTF
>NA|TRBV30|TRBJ2-7|NA
TGTGCCTGGAAGGGTAGGGGATCGCCCTACGAGCAGTACTTC
CAWKGRGSPYEQYF
>NA|TRBV19|TRBJ2-7|NA
TGTGCCAGTAGTATAGGACTACAACCTTACGAGCAGTACTTC
CASSIGLQPYEQYF
>NA|TRBV5-4|TRBJ2-3|NA
TGTGCCAGCAGCTCCCGGGGAACGCAGTATTTT
CASSSRGTQYF
>NA|TRBV18|TRBJ1-2|TRBD1
TGTGCCAGCTCACCTAACCCCAACAGGGGAAGGGACTATGGCTACACCTTC
CASSPNPNRGRDYGYTF
>NA|TRBV5-5|TRBJ1-1|NA
TGTGCCAGCAGCTTCTCGGGGGAAACTGAAGCTTTCTTT
CASSFSGETEAFF
>NA|TRBV7-3|TRBJ1-1|NA
TGTGCCAGCAGCTTATCAGGCCCTAACACTGAAGCTTTCTTT
CASSLSGPNTEAFF
>NA|TRBV25-1|TRBJ1-3|TRBD1
TGTGCCAGCAGTAGCCGACAGGGCTTCTCTGGAAACACCATATATTTT
CASSSRQGFSGNTIYF
>NA|TRBV6-4|TRBJ1-1|TRBD1
TGTGCCAGCAGTGACCCCAAGGGGGCGGAGGGAGGTACTGAAGCTTTCTTT
CASSDPKGAEGGTEAFF
>NA|TRBV5-4|TRBJ2-3|TRBD2
TGTGCCAGCAGCTCAAGACTAGCGGGGGGTTACGGTGATACGCAGTATTTT
CASSSRLAGGYGDTQYF
>NA|TRBV6-6|TRBJ1-1|NA
TGTGCCAGCAGCGTAGAAGGGGACACTGAAGCTTTCTTT
CASSVEGDTEAFF
>NA|TRBV19|TRBJ2-7|TRBD2
TGTGCCAGTAGTCTAACCCTGGGAGGGACGTTCGCCTACGAGCAGTACTTC
CASSLTLGGTFAYEQYF
>NA|TRBV9|TRBJ2-7|NA
TGTGCCAGCAGCTCCGGGACACGGACCTACGAGCAGTACTTC
CASSSGTRTYEQYF
>NA|TRBV29-1|TRBJ2-1|NA
TGCAGCGTTGGCCGGGACTCCATGTACAATGAGCAGTTCTTC
CSVGRDSMYNEQFF
>NA|TRBV19|TRBJ2-5|TRBD1
TGTGCCAGTAGCAGGGACAGAATCGAACAAGAGACCCAGTACTTC
CASSRDRIEQETQYF
>NA|TRBV3-1/TRBV3-2|TRBJ2-2|NA
TGTGCCAGCAGCCAACTTAGGGGGTCGGGGACCGGGGAGCTGTTTTTT
CASSQLRGSGTGELFF
>NA|TRBV6-5|TRBJ2-7|TRBD1
TGTGCCAGCACACCCCGGGCCCAGGGGGCCTACGAGCAGTACTTC
CASTPRAQGAYEQYF
>few|TRBV2|TRBJ1-1|NA
TGTGCCAGCACGGGGGATCCGGGCACTGAAGCTTTCTTT
CASTGDPGTEAFF
>NA|TRBV9|TRBJ2-5|TRBD2
TGTGCCAGCAGCCCCCGCCCCGGACTAGCGGGGGTCCAAGAGACCCAGTACTTC
CASSPRPGLAGVQETQYF
>NA|TRBV27|TRBJ2-2|TRBD1
TGTGCCAGCAGAACCGGGACAGGGAAGGCCGGGGAGCTGTTTTTT
CASRTGTGKAGELFF
>NA|TRBV29-1|TRBJ1-1|NA
TGCAGCGTTGGGGTGGACAGAGCCTCAGCTGAAGCTTTCTTT
CSVGVDRASAEAFF
>NA|TRBV2|TRBJ2-7|TRBD2
TGTGCCAGCTCCCAACTAGCGGGGACCTACGAGCAGTACTTC
CASSQLAGTYEQYF
>NA|TRBV4-3|TRBJ1-1|TRBD1
TGCGCCAGCAGCCAATGGAACTCAGGGGGACTCACTGAAGCTTTCTTT
CASSQWNSGGLTEAFF
>once|TRBV7-9|TRBJ1-3|NA
TGTGCCAGCAGCGAGACTTTTTTTGGAAACACCATATATTTT
CASSETFFGNTIYF
>NA|TRBV28|TRBJ1-2|TRBD1
TGTGCCAGTAGTCTGAGGGACAGGGGGGACTATGGCTACACCTTC
CASSLRDRGDYGYTF
>NA|TRBV4-1|TRBJ1-1|TRBD1
TGCGCCAGCAGCCAAATTGGGACAGCGAACACTGAAGCTTTCTTT
CASSQIGTANTEAFF
>NA|TRBV6-6|TRBJ1-5|TRBD1
TGTGCCAGCAGTTGGGACAGGGTTAGCAATCAGCCCCAGCATTTT
CASSWDRVSNQPQHF
>NA|TRBV6-2/TRBV6-3|TRBJ2-7|TRBD1
TGTGCCAGCAGTTACTGGGACAGGGTCCAGTACGAGCAGTACTTC
CASSYWDRVQYEQYF
>NA|TRBV6-2/TRBV6-3|TRBJ1-5|TRBD1
TGTGCCAGCAGTTACCCGGCCGACAGGGCCCCCCAGCCCCAGCATTTT
CASSYPADRAPQPQHF
>NA|TRBV7-9|TRBJ2-5|NA
TGTGCCAGCAGCTTACACAACCAAGAGACCCAGTACTTC
CASSLHNQETQYF
>NA|TRBV24-1|TRBJ1-2|NA
TGTGCCACCAGTGACCGCGATAGGGAGGTCGGCTACACCTTC
CATSDRDREVGYTF
>NA|TRBV6-6|TRBJ2-2|TRBD1
TGTGCCAGCACGCGACAGGGGGGAACGAACACCGGGGAGCTGTTTTTT
CASTRQGGTNTGELFF
>NA|TRBV10-3|TRBJ1-4|NA
TGTGCCATCAGTGACGAGGGGGACGAAAAACTGTTTTTT
CAISDEGDEKLFF
>NA|TRBV29-1|TRBJ2-2|TRBD1
TGCAGCGTTCCCGACAGGGCGAACACCGGGGAGCTGTTTTTT
CSVPDRANTGELFF
>NA|TRBV19|TRBJ1-4|NA
TGTGCCAGTAGTAGCAGCAGGGGAAATGAAAAACTGTTTTTT
CASSSSRGNEKLFF
>NA|TRBV13|TRBJ2-1|TRBD1
TGTGCCAGCAGCTTCCCAGGACAGGGGGCTAGAATAGCGCAGTTCTTC
CASSFPGQGARIAQFF
>NA|TRBV18|TRBJ2-7|TRBD1
TGTGCCAGCTCATTGGGACAGAGTTACGAGCAGTACTTC
CASSLGQSYEQYF
>once|TRBV7-2|TRBJ1-2|NA
TGTGCCAGCAGTTTCGACAGAGACTATGGCTACACCTTC
CASSFDRDYGYTF
>NA|TRBV3-1/TRBV3-2|TRBJ2-1|NA
TGTGCCAGCAGCCACAGGGAGGTCAATGAGCAGTTCTTC
CASSHREVNEQFF
>NA|TRBV19|TRBJ1-6|NA
TGTGCCAGTAGTACCGGACAGTATAATTCACCCCTCCACTTT
CASSTGQYNSPLHF
>NA|TRBV7-8|TRBJ2-1|NA
TGTGCCAGCAGCCTGATGCCGGGGGACAATGAGCAGTTCTTC
CASSLMPGDNEQFF
>once|TRBV7-9|TRBJ2-4|TRBD2
TGTGCCAGCAGCATGGGACTAGCGGGGGGTTCGAAAAACATTCAGTACTTC
CASSMGLAGGSKNIQYF
>NA|TRBV15|TRBJ1-2|TRBD1
TGTGCCACCAGCACCCTCCTAGGACAGGGAGCCTATGGCTACACCTTC
CATSTLLGQGAYGYTF
>many|TRBV6-6|TRBJ1-2|NA
TGTGCCAGCAGTTACGTGGACAGTAACTATGGCTACACCTTC
CASSYVDSNYGYTF
>NA|TRBV9|TRBJ2-1|TRBD2
TGTGCCAGCAGCCCCGCGGGGGATGCCTACAATGAGCAGTTCTTC
CASSPAGDAYNEQFF
>NA|TRBV30|TRBJ2-6|NA
TGTGCCTGGAGTGGTGGCGGTTCTGGGGCCAACGTCCTGACTTTC
CAWSGGGSGANVLTF
>NA|TRBV5-5|TRBJ1-2|TRBD1
TGTGCCAGCAGCTTGGCCGGGACAGGGGCGAACTATGGCTACACCTTC
CASSLAGTGANYGYTF
>NA|TRBV9|TRBJ2-7|TRBD1
TGTGCCAGCAGCGCCCTAGGAGGACAGGCATCCTACGAGCAGTACTTC
CASSALGGQASYEQYF
>NA|TRBV6-2/TRBV6-3|TRBJ1-2|TRBD1
TGTGCCAGCAGTTACTGGACAGGAGGCAACTATGGCTACACCTTC
CASSYWTGGNYGYTF